These 2 T cell receptor beta chains were sequenced from one sample in a study of OX40 agonist ivuxolimab in advanced cancers. Some clones are missing from TCRdb's copy, which holds only in-frame ones; the method was immunoSEQ multiplex PCR. The repertoire holds 65,000 to 85,000 clones, 89% seen once, with 10% in the top ten. Specimen: CD4+ or CD8+ T cells sorted from blood, collected in a trial of the OX40 agonist ivuxolimab. These receptors originate from an adult with an advanced solid tumor such as melanoma, head and neck, liver or kidney cancer.

The chain uses TRBV18 and TRBJ2-2; D is unclear. There are 16 residues in the CDR3. Germline-derived CDR1 and CDR2 are KGHSH and LQKENI. V was trimmed by 0 bases and J by 4 bases, leaving 12 bases between them. CDR3 in DNA: TGTGCCAGCTCACCACCGGTCCCCAGTTCCACCGGGGAGCTGTTTTTT. It specifies CASSPPVPSSTGELFF.

The chain employs TRBV5-1 and TRBJ2-5; TRBD2 matches 7 bases. Germline V gene data show CDR1 as SGHRS and CDR2 as YFSETQ. After removal of 0 bases from V and 6 bases from J, the junction contained 8 bases not matched to a gene. This CDR3 has 15 amino acids. CDR3 protein: CASSLESGRQKTQYF. CDR3 coding DNA: TGCGCCAGCAGCTTGGAATCCGGGAGGCAGAAGACCCAGTACTTC.